A single T cell receptor (beta chain) is shown here with its context. Repertoires were generated with immunoSEQ multiplex PCR, while TCRdb's copy carries only in-frame clones and drops some. The sample holds over a million clones, roughly 96% seen once. This record comes from a study of shared clonotypes between healthy human individuals. This clonotype was obtained from a man aged 25-40 years in good health. Sequenced sample: naive CD4+ T cells sorted from blood. Subset here: CD45RA+ positively selected.

The CDR3 protein is CAISEQGANNEQFF. CDR3 coding DNA: TGTGCCATCAGTGAACAGGGAGCCAACAATGAGCAGTTCTTC. The V gene is TRBV10-3, the J gene TRBJ2-1; the D gene is possibly TRBD1 (6 bases). Germline V gives CDR1 ENHRY, CDR2 SYGVKD. The CDR3 sequence is 14 residues long. V was cut by 3 bases and J by 5 bases, with 11 bases left in between.